Following are 29 T cell receptor beta chains from one sample sequenced in a study of T cell repertoires in cytomegalovirus infection. One entry per CDR3 protein results from TCRdb running MiXCR on the reads. This repertoire shows 550,000 to 700,000 distinct CDR3 sequences, under 45% found once; its top ten account for 48%. Their target antigens are unknown. The sample here was cultured PBMCs, taken from culture after CMV antigen stimulation. The source is a human donor in good health (CMV status not recorded). Some clones in this sample may be carry-over from other donors' samples.

V usage is TRBV12-5 and J usage is TRBJ2-5; D tentatively reads TRBD1 or TRBD2 (7 bases each). The CDR3 contains 15 residues. V gave up 5 bases and J gave up 3 bases, with 16 bases separating them. Germline V gene lookup returns CDR1 LGHNT and CDR2 FRNRAP. DNA for the CDR3: TGTGCTAGTGGTACTCCCTCAGGGGGGGAAGAGACCCAGTACTTC. Amino acids: CASGTPSGGEETQYF. The full variable domain, rest sourced from reference TRBV12-5 and TRBJ2-5, is DARVTQTPRHKVTEMGQEVTMRCQPILGHNTVFWYRQTMMQGLELLAYFRNRAPLDDSGMPKDRFSAEMPDATLATLKIQPSEPRDSAVYFCASGTPSGGEETQYFGPGTRLLVL.

The chain joins TRBV27 to TRBJ1-6, with TRBD1 identical over 7 bases. The germline CDR1 and CDR2 sequences are MNHEY and SMNVEV (reference sequence). The CDR3 spans 14 residues. With V trimmed by 9 bases and J by 9 bases, 11 bases remained unmatched. In nucleotides, the CDR3 is TGTGCCAGTCACGTCGGACAGGCTGGTTCACCCCTCCACTTT. Translation gives CASHVGQAGSPLHF.

V gene TRBV29-1 combines with J gene TRBJ2-5; TRBD1 or TRBD2 may be the D gene (6 bases each). V was trimmed by 3 bases and J by 5 bases, leaving 16 bases between them. This CDR3 region has 14 residues. Looked up from germline, CDR1 is SQVTM and CDR2 is ANQGSEA. The CDR3 coding sequence is TGCAGCGTTGAGGGACAAGAAGGGGGGGAGACCCAGTACTTC. Its translation is CSVEGQEGGETQYF.

Comments on this clonotype: One junction end disagrees with the germline gene, perhaps due to a read error. The chain is built from TRBV5-1 and TRBJ2-5; D gene uncertain. The CDR3 sequence is 12 residues long. CDR1 and CDR2 from the germline V gene are SGHRS and YFSETQ. The CDR3 here is CASSLPEETQYF. In DNA, the CDR3 is TGTGCCAGCAGCTTACCAGAAGAGACCCAGTACTTC.

In DNA, the CDR3 is TGTGCCAGCAGCTTATTGAGAGCGAGCCCCTACAATGAGCAGTTCTTC. It yields the protein CASSLLRASPYNEQFF. The V call is TRBV7-2, the J call TRBJ2-1; D is unresolved. The CDR3 runs to 16 residues. V lost 2 bases to trimming and J lost 2 bases, with 13 bases between them. Germline CDR1 and CDR2: SGHTA and FQGNSA.

This clonotype was detected a few times. V gene TRBV7-6 combines with J gene TRBJ2-7, with a possible D match to TRBD1 (5 bases). Trimming pared 3 bases from V and 6 bases from J, leaving 18 bases between. The CDR3 is 15 residues long. Germline loops: CDR1 SGHVS, CDR2 FNYEAQ. The DNA for the CDR3 is TGTGCCAGCAGCTTTAACCGGCAGGGCTATAGCGAGCAGTACTTC. Translating gives CASSFNRQGYSEQYF.

Many counts were recorded for this clonotype. The J gene is TRBJ1-5, the V gene TRBV7-8, with D maybe TRBD1 (5 bases). The CDR3 sequence is 13 residues long. V was pared by 0 bases and J by 7 bases, with 7 bases between. Germline loops: CDR1 SGHVS, CDR2 FQNEAQ. The CDR3 sequence: CASSLAGTQPQHF. CDR3 nucleotide sequence: TGTGCCAGCAGCTTAGCAGGGACCCAGCCCCAGCATTTT. The variable domain in full, completed from reference TRBV7-8 and TRBJ1-5, reads GAGVSQSPRYKVAKRGQDVALRCDPISGHVSLFWYQQALGQGPEFLTYFQNEAQLDKSGLPSDRFFAERPEGSVSTLKIQRTQQEDSAVYLCASSLAGTQPQHFGDGTRLSIL.

There are a few counts of this clonotype. The J gene is TRBJ2-3, the V gene TRBV11-2; maybe TRBD2 (5 bases). The CDR3 is made up of 14 amino acids. Germline assignment: CDR1 SGHAT and CDR2 FQNNGV. V shed 6 bases and J shed 5 bases, with 15 bases lying between them. In DNA form, the CDR3 reads TGTGCCAGCAGTGTGCCCGGGATGGGAGATACGCAGTATTTT. This codes for CASSVPGMGDTQYF.

The chain uses TRBV6-1 and TRBJ1-2; D is ambiguous. Germline CDR1 is MNHNS and CDR2 is SASEGT. V shed 2 bases and J shed 3 bases, with 13 bases lying between them. There are 15 residues in the CDR3. The CDR3 reads CASSEIGKGDYGYTF. The CDR3, as DNA: TGTGCCAGCAGTGAAATAGGCAAGGGAGACTATGGCTACACCTTC.

The V gene is TRBV7-2, the J gene TRBJ2-7; 16 nucleotides line up with TRBD2. The germline CDR1 and CDR2 sequences are SGHTA and FQGNSA. The CDR3 extends over 19 amino acids. Trimming at V came to 4 bases and at J to 4 bases, leaving 13 bases not matched to a gene. CDR3 protein: CASSSHKPGLAGGPYEQYF. The CDR3, as DNA: TGTGCCAGCAGCTCACACAAGCCGGGACTAGCGGGAGGGCCGTACGAGCAGTACTTC.

The chain carries TRBV19 and TRBJ1-5, with D uncertain. Trimming stripped 5 bases from V and 7 bases from J, with 12 bases between. Germline-derived CDR1 and CDR2 are LNHDA and SQIVND (reference sequence). The CDR3 has 13 residues. CDR3 protein: CASSGRSTQPQHF. The CDR3 DNA follows: TGTGCCAGTAGTGGGAGATCTACCCAGCCCCAGCATTTT.

This clonotype was observed a few times. This rearrangement joins TRBV12-3 or TRBV12-4 to TRBJ2-7; 10 positions match TRBD2. The CDR3 sequence is 17 residues long. Unmatched junction bases numbered 13, after V lost 4 bases and J lost 4 bases. The CDR3 DNA follows: TGTGCCAGCAGTTCCTCAGGCAGGACGACTAGCGGGTACGAGCAGTACTTC. Its translation is CASSSSGRTTSGYEQYF.

The rearrangement uses TRBV6-2 or TRBV6-3 and TRBJ2-3, with D perhaps TRBD1 (5 bases). This CDR3 has 13 residues. V gave up 6 bases and J gave up 2 bases, with 9 bases separating them. Germline V lookup: CDR1 MNHEY, CDR2 SVGEGT. CDR3 residues: CASRTASTDTQYF. The DNA for the CDR3 is TGTGCCAGCAGGACAGCCTCCACAGATACGCAGTATTTT.

This clonotype came up many times. The chain links TRBV7-2 to TRBJ2-7; the match to TRBD2 covers 8 bases. Trimming removed 1 base from V and 3 bases from J; junction bases left unmatched: 5. CDR3 length: 15 residues. Germline assignment: CDR1 SGHTA and CDR2 FQGNSA. CDR3: CASSLDGRAVYEQYF. The CDR3 DNA follows: TGTGCCAGCAGCTTAGACGGGAGGGCCGTCTACGAGCAGTACTTC.

The V and J genes are TRBV5-4 and TRBJ2-3; D not resolved. V was pared by 6 bases and J by 3 bases, with 14 bases between. CDR1 is SGHNT, CDR2 YYREEE, per germline (reference sequence). The CDR3 length is 14 residues. CDR3 sequence (DNA): TGTGCCAGCAACAACGGTAGTAGAACAGATACGCAGTATTTT. It yields the protein CASNNGSRTDTQYF.

The rearrangement links TRBV6-5 to TRBJ2-1; TRBD2 matches at 7 bases. This CDR3 contains 14 residues. V lost 2 bases and J lost 6; bases outside the gene matches: 4. Germline V gene sequence: CDR1 MNHEY, CDR2 SVGAGI. The CDR3, as DNA: TGTGCCAGCAGTTACGGGGACTACCGCAATGAGCAGTTCTTC. It specifies CASSYGDYRNEQFF.

This clonotype was observed a handful of times. The chain combines TRBV7-2 with TRBJ2-5; perhaps D is TRBD1 or TRBD2 (5 bases each). The CDR3 extends over 15 amino acids. V lost 1 base to trimming and J lost 3 bases, with 12 bases between them. CDR1 is SGHTA, CDR2 FQGNSA, per germline. CDR3 sequence (DNA): TGTGCCAGCAGCTTAGTTTTTTGGGACGAAGAGACCCAGTACTTC. Residues: CASSLVFWDEETQYF.

The J gene is TRBJ2-3, the V gene TRBV11-2; D tentatively fits TRBD1 or TRBD2 (6 bases each). Germline V lookup: CDR1 SGHAT, CDR2 FQNNGV. V gave up 3 bases and J gave up 8 bases, with 18 bases separating them. The CDR3 consists of 15 residues. CDR3: CASSFRFGGPGTQYF. The CDR3 region has the DNA TGTGCCAGCAGCTTCAGGTTCGGGGGCCCAGGTACGCAGTATTTT. The full variable domain, completed using reference TRBV11-2 and TRBJ2-3, is EAGVAQSPRYKIIEKRQSVAFWCNPISGHATLYWYQQILGQGPKLLIQFQNNGVVDDSQLPKDRFSAERLKGVDSTLKIQPAKLEDSAVYLCASSFRFGGPGTQYFGPGTRLTVL.

The chain recombines TRBV7-2 with TRBJ1-4; D possibly corresponds to TRBD1 (6 bases). Looked up from germline, CDR1 is SGHTA and CDR2 is FQGNSA. The germline V and J ends were trimmed by 5 bases and 7 bases, with 17 bases remaining between them. This CDR3 is built from 15 residues. The DNA of the CDR3 is TGTGCCAGCAGCCCCGGAGGGGGGTATCGTGAAAAACTGTTTTTT. Translating gives CASSPGGGYREKLFF.

The chain employs TRBV20-1 and TRBJ1-5, with a tentative D call TRBD1 (6 bases). CDR1 is DFQATT and CDR2 is SNEGSKA in the germline V gene (reference sequence). The V end lost 5 bases, the J end lost 5 bases, and 22 bases lay between the germline ends. The CDR3 has 16 residues. The CDR3 DNA reads as TGCAGTGCTTGCCATCCCGCGGGCAGGGGATATCAGCCCCAGCATTTT. Protein sequence: CSACHPAGRGYQPQHF.

This clonotype was observed a single time. The V call is TRBV20-1, the J call TRBJ1-2; no definite D call. The CDR3 totals 11 residues. The germline V gene has CDR1 DFQATT and CDR2 SNEGSKA (reference sequence). Trimming removed 0 bases at V and 8 bases at J, with 7 bases between. The DNA for the CDR3 is TGCAGTGCTAGAGATGCGGCGGGCTACACCTTC. As protein: CSARDAAGYTF.

This clonotype came up once. The chain carries TRBV12-3 or TRBV12-4 and TRBJ2-5, with D hard to call. The CDR3 sequence is 13 residues long. Trimming pared 7 bases from V and 5 bases from J, leaving 14 bases between. This chain's CDR3 is CASKLSSGETQYF. The CDR3 DNA reads TGTGCCAGCAAACTTTCGTCTGGGGAGACCCAGTACTTC.

A few counts support this clonotype. The V call is TRBV12-3 or TRBV12-4, the J call TRBJ1-5; D might be TRBD1 (5 bases). This CDR3 is 12 amino acids long. The V and J ends lost 8 bases and 3 bases respectively, with 8 bases between them. The CDR3 protein is CASAGSNQPQHF. CDR3 nucleotides: TGTGCCAGCGCAGGGTCCAATCAGCCCCAGCATTTT.

This clonotype showed up just a few times. The V gene is TRBV11-3, the J gene TRBJ2-1, with 8 bases that match TRBD2. Trimming removed 2 bases from V and 7 bases from J; junction bases left unmatched: 10. The CDR3 length is 16 residues. CDR1 and CDR2 from the germline V gene are SGHNT and YENEEA. The CDR3 is CASSLMSGGAGNEQFF. Here the CDR3 DNA reads TGTGCCAGCAGCTTAATGTCCGGGGGGGCCGGGAATGAGCAGTTCTTC.

V gene TRBV20-1 combines with J gene TRBJ2-2, with no clear D. Germline CDR1 reads DFQATT; CDR2 reads SNEGSKA (reference sequence). V gave up 0 bases and J gave up 6 bases, with 8 bases separating them. The CDR3 runs 13 residues. The CDR3 region has the DNA TGCAGTGCTAGAGATGCCGTCTCCGGGGAGCTGTTTTTT. Translated: CSARDAVSGELFF.

This clonotype was seen a handful of times. V gene TRBV7-6 combines with J gene TRBJ2-3; D remains ambiguous. Germline V CDR1 and CDR2: SGHVS, FNYEAQ. This CDR3 is 16 amino acids long. V was clipped by 5 bases and J by 5 bases, with 20 bases between them. This CDR3 reads CASSPPLSQVGDTQYF. The CDR3 DNA follows: TGTGCCAGCAGCCCCCCCTTATCCCAGGTGGGAGATACGCAGTATTTT.

In its sample, this clonotype was seen a few times. The chain links TRBV7-2 to TRBJ1-2; D is perhaps TRBD1 (5 bases). Germline V gene sequence: CDR1 SGHTA, CDR2 FQGNSA. This CDR3 has 13 residues. Between the trimmed V and J ends, which lost 1 base and 4 bases, there was a span of 7 bases. CDR3 sequence: CASSLETVYGYTF. DNA of the CDR3: TGTGCCAGCAGCTTAGAGACAGTCTATGGCTACACCTTC.

This clonotype was observed many times. The genes are TRBV7-2 and TRBJ1-2, with D unclear. The CDR3 covers 14 residues. Germline values: CDR1 SGHTA, CDR2 FQGNSA. V was clipped by 5 bases and J by 7 bases, with 17 bases between them. In DNA, the CDR3 is TGTGCCAGCAGCCGTGCTAGGGCCTCCTCTGGCTACACCTTC. Amino acid sequence: CASSRARASSGYTF. Full variable domain (remainder filled in from reference TRBV7-2 and TRBJ1-2): GAGVSQSPSNKVTEKGKDVELRCDPISGHTALYWYRQSLGQGLEFLIYFQGNSAPDKSGLPSDRFSAERTGGSVSTLTIQRTQQEDSAVYLCASSRARASSGYTFGSGTRLTVV.

V is TRBV6-1 and J is TRBJ2-3, with TRBD2 identical over 7 bases. The CDR3 is made up of 15 amino acids. Germline loops: CDR1 MNHNS, CDR2 SASEGT. The V and J ends lost 5 bases and 5 bases, in that order; junction bases with no gene match: 10. CDR3 sequence (DNA): TGTGCCAGCAGTTATGGGGGGGTCCCAAGAGATACGCAGTATTTT. Protein: CASSYGGVPRDTQYF.